Listed here is a single T cell receptor (beta chain). Its specificity is unknown. TCRdb processed the reads anew with MiXCR; each CDR3 protein has one entry. The sample records around 260,000 distinct CDR3 sequences, about 26% being singletons. The sample is drawn from a study of T cell repertoires in cytomegalovirus infection. Findings and limits, study-wide: HLA-C-restricted, CMV-specific TCR beta clonotypes were dominant ex vivo. The cumulative frequency of public TCR beta families identified carriers of CMV plus the relevant HLA.

Sequences were obtained from PBMCs. The sequence was collected from a human donor in good health (CMV status not recorded). Some clones in this sample may be carry-over from other donors' samples.

CDR3 sequence (DNA): TGTGCCAGCAACGAGGGCGGCGAGACCCAGTACTTC. This translates into CASNEGGETQYF. The rearrangement uses TRBV12-3 or TRBV12-4 and TRBJ2-5; D is perhaps TRBD2 (5 bases). The CDR3 consists of 12 residues. The V and J ends lost 7 bases and 5 bases respectively, with 11 bases between them.